This T cell receptor (beta chain) is from a study of blood T cell repertoires in COVID-19. Per the authors' pipeline: Using reference gene primer amplification, nucleated cell counts were estimated. TCRdb keeps only in-frame clones here, not all; method: immunoSEQ multiplex PCR. D and trimming were read from the DNA, whereas the V and J calls and clone size are those reported in that table. The profile shows tens of thousands of clones, 82% of them singletons. CDR1 and CDR2 (germline): MDHEN, SYDVKM. This CDR3 spans 16 amino acids. V gave up 5 bases and J gave up 4 bases; unmatched junction bases: 13.

The chain is built from TRBV28 and TRBJ1-1, with 7 positions matching TRBD1. This TCR was recovered from a man over 45 with acute or convalescent COVID-19. Input material: peripheral blood. In DNA, the CDR3 is TGTGCCAGCAGTCCCACAGTGACAGGGTGGGGCACTGAAGCTTTCTTT. This codes for CASSPTVTGWGTEAFF.